This T cell receptor beta chain was documented in a study of shared clonotypes between healthy human individuals. Across the whole study: CD4 naive cells filled three plates per donor, CD4 memory three, CD8 naive two and CD8 memory one.

Sequenced by immunoSEQ multiplex PCR; TCRdb stores in-frame clones only, minus some. Of roughly 600,000 clones detected, roughly 98% appear once; the ten largest clones hold roughly 0.29%. Naive CD8 cells lacked CD45RO, underwent positive selection for CCR7 and left out terminally differentiated effector memory CD45RA+ cells. The clonotype was recovered from a man under 40 in good health. The specimen sequenced was naive CD8+ T cells sorted from blood.

The DNA for the CDR3 is TGTGCCAGCAGTTACTCCTTCCGGGAAGGCACTGAAGCTTTCTTT. Its protein product is CASSYSFREGTEAFF. The genes are TRBV6-6 and TRBJ1-1; D uncertain. Trimming took 0 bases from V and 4 from J, leaving 12 bases between them. The CDR3 totals 15 residues. Germline CDR1 MNHNY, CDR2 SVGAGI (reference sequence).